This TCR beta chain was captured in a study of CD8+ T cells in alopecia areata (dated by TCRdb to 2016 to 2019). Study-wide context: The treated patients, all with moderate-to-severe alopecia areata, were enrolled in an open-label pilot trial of oral tofacitinib given at 5 to 10 mg twice daily. Scalp clonality was compared among normal scalp (n=4), patchy alopecia areata scalp (n=8), and alopecia totalis/universalis scalp (n=8). Patients received tofacitinib for 6 to 18 months and were then followed off drug for 6 months to check for delayed response and recurrence. On the human side, TCRbeta sequencing was run on scalp tissue and on sorted CD4+ and CD8+ peripheral blood T cells from healthy controls and from alopecia areata patients with either patchy or totalis/universalis disease. Tofacitinib-treated patients had biopsies at baseline and at 4 and 24 weeks of treatment, with a later scalp biopsy in several patients. immunoSEQ multiplex PCR using 35 Vbeta forward primers and 13 Jbeta reverse primers was used to amplify TCRbeta CDR3 regions. RNA was extracted with the PAXgene miRNA kit for fixed scalp, the miRNeasy kit for PBMCs, and the RNeasy kit for mouse skin. To study T cell clonal expansion in alopecia areata, the researchers applied high-throughput TCRbeta sequencing to both the C3H/HeJ mouse model and human patients. In treated patients, disease severity was measured using the SALT score, which gives the percentage of scalp surface area affected. Broader findings and caveats from the paper: Higher clonality and more expanded CD8+ clones were observed in lesional scalp than in normal scalp, particularly in alopecia totalis/universalis, a finding suggestive of antigenic drive. Many expanded lesional clones were found to persist in scalp and blood during tofacitinib treatment, and relapse after treatment cessation may be partly explained by this persistence. Because the treated cohort was small and included a single nonresponder, larger studies are needed to assess links between baseline CD8+ expansion and response. Tofacitinib significantly lowered scalp clonality and the number of expanded CD8+ clones among the top 100 scalp clones. Unlike mouse skin, which is dominated by gammadelta T cells, normal human skin has resident alphabeta T cells that are also sequenced, and this complicates analysis of the scalp TCR repertoire. Shared TCR sequences between patients were less evident than in mice, which may be partly attributable to HLA diversity in the patient population.

Notes on this clone: The antigen this receptor binds is unknown. Base qualities are not recorded, but no much larger clone differs from it by a single base.

The library relied on the immunoSEQ multiplex PCR assay. RNA was extracted from all samples and reverse transcribed into cDNA as template for TCR sequencing. SuperScript III was used for first-strand cDNA synthesis, primed with a 2:1 mix of oligo-dT and random hexamers. A synthetic immune receptor repertoire was used to measure amplification bias, and any remaining bias was corrected computationally. On the study's bioinformatics: Raw reads were preprocessed to remove errors, and CDR3 was defined by IMGT conventions from the conserved cysteine to phenylalanine. Clonality was computed as 1 minus the Shannon entropy, with the entropy normalized by log2 of the number of productive unique TCRs. Whether scalp clones were CD4 or CD8 was inferred by matching scalp TCRbeta sequences against CD4 and CD8 repertoires sorted from blood. Imported from immuneACCESS, the table was reduced by TCRdb to in-frame sequences with V and J called. These copies leave out some clones; in studies compared against another copy, an unresolved V gene accounts for under half, and the cause of the remainder is not known. V and J calls and clone size are those listed in that table; D and trimming were worked out from the DNA. The sample table holds about 110,000 clones, of which 80% to 85% were seen once. The ten largest make up 24% of the sample.

What this sample's time point label stands for: about 25 weeks on oral tofacitinib. In the paper's terms, the treatment or condition label means: oral pan-JAK inhibitor, 5-10 mg twice daily. Peripheral blood and lesional scalp punch biopsies were obtained from patients with alopecia areata. PBMCs were isolated by density centrifugation and stained for CD3, CD4 and CD8, and CD4+ and CD8+ T cells were sorted on a FACSAria. Trimmed from V: 4 bases; trimmed from J: 1 base; junction bases lacking a gene match: 4. For CDR1 and CDR2, the germline V gene (reference sequence) lists SEHNR and FQNEAQ. The CDR3 covers 15 residues, taking in both the cysteine and the phenylalanine. Just CDR3 DNA is preserved here, 45 bases in frame from base 1.

Here the sequenced sample was CD8+ T cells sorted from blood, taken at week 24, from a patient treated with tofacitinib. The chain is made from TRBV7-9 and TRBJ2-1; TRBD2 aligns with 7 central bases. The clonotype originates from a human donor with alopecia areata. The CDR3 protein is CASSSLARSYNEQFF. The bases read TGTGCCAGCAGCTCACTAGCGAGGTCCTACAATGAGCAGTTCTTC.